Below, 26 T cell receptor beta chains from the same sample are listed, as sequenced in a study of post-analysis software for immune sequencing data. Study outcomes and limitations: Included in a set of 5 or 6 TRBV segments more frequent in patients than controls were TRBV5-6, TRBV5-1 and TRBV20-1.

These TCRs' antigens remain unknown. Unique-molecular-identifier-tagged TCR beta cDNA libraries were used. Using its own MiXCR run on the PCR reads, TCRdb lists one record per CDR3 protein. Among hundreds of thousands of distinct CDR3 sequences listed, about 27% were seen once. Sequencing was performed on blood. The receptor source for this set is a girl between 5 and 17 years old with multiple sclerosis.

This clonotype was picked up a small number of times. The chain links TRBV7-9 to TRBJ2-3; D is uncertain. The germline gives CDR1 SEHNR, CDR2 FQNEAQ (reference sequence). V lost 5 bases and J lost 0, with 12 bases in between. This CDR3 contains 15 residues. The CDR3 protein is CASSIRTPSTDTQYF. The CDR3 DNA reads as TGTGCCAGCAGCATACGGACCCCTAGCACAGATACGCAGTATTTT.

This clonotype was seen a handful of times. V is TRBV20-1 and J is TRBJ1-5, with D possibly matching TRBD1 (6 bases). This CDR3 comprises 13 residues. The germline V gene encodes CDR1 DFQATT and CDR2 SNEGSKA (reference sequence). The CDR3 DNA is TGCGGGTCCGGGGGGCAGAGCAATCAGCCCCAGCATTTT. Amino acid sequence: CGSGGQSNQPQHF.

This sequence joins TRBV10-3 and TRBJ2-2; 7 nucleotides match TRBD2. V shed 8 bases and J 5 bases; nucleotides not matched to a gene: 8. This CDR3 spans 14 amino acids. CDR1 is ENHRY, CDR2 SYGVKD, per germline. CDR3 loop: CAIPSGRETGELFF. The CDR3 DNA reads as TGTGCCATCCCCTCAGGGAGGGAAACCGGGGAGCTGTTTTTT.

V and J are TRBV27 and TRBJ2-1; D is perhaps TRBD1 or TRBD2 (6 bases each). The CDR3 is made up of 13 amino acids. CDR1 and CDR2 (germline): MNHEY, SMNVEV (reference sequence). V was cut by 11 bases and J by 5 bases, with 16 bases left in between. The CDR3 is CAVGGGPHNEQFF. For the CDR3, the DNA is TGTGCCGTCGGAGGGGGGCCCCACAATGAGCAGTTCTTC.

The J gene is TRBJ2-7, the V gene TRBV3-1; 16 bases match TRBD2. The CDR3 spans 17 residues. Trimming removed 3 bases from V and 0 bases from J; junction bases left unmatched: 2. Germline-derived CDR1 and CDR2 are LGHDT and YNNKEL (reference sequence). In DNA form, the CDR3 reads TGTGCCAGCAGCCAGGGACTAGCGGGGGGGAGCTCCTACGAGCAGTACTTC. Translated: CASSQGLAGGSSYEQYF.

This clonotype has more than one count but fewer than ten. The chain links TRBV7-2 to TRBJ1-2; maybe TRBD1 (5 bases). Trimming removed 4 bases from V and 8 bases from J, with 20 bases in between. The CDR3 covers 15 residues. The germline CDR1 and CDR2 sequences are SGHTA and FQGNSA. CDR3 loop: CASSSPTGQMGGYTF. The CDR3 region has the DNA TGTGCCAGCAGCTCGCCAACAGGCCAAATGGGGGGCTACACCTTC.

The rearrangement uses TRBV29-1 and TRBJ1-2; D is undetermined. The V end lost 7 bases, the J end lost 6 bases, and 15 bases lay between the germline ends. This CDR3 contains 12 residues. Germline CDR1 is SQVTM and CDR2 is ANQGSEA. The CDR3 spells CSGKKHEDGYTF. The DNA for the CDR3 is TGCAGCGGGAAGAAGCATGAGGATGGCTACACCTTC.

This clonotype was recorded a few times. The rearrangement joins TRBV15 to TRBJ2-7, with a tentative D call TRBD2 (5 bases). Germline V gene data show CDR1 as LNHNV and CDR2 as YYDKDF (reference sequence). This CDR3 comprises 12 residues. V gave up 4 bases and J gave up 3 bases, with 7 bases separating them. CDR3 DNA sequence: TGTGCCACCAGCACCACTAGCTACGAGCAGTACTTC. This codes for CATSTTSYEQYF.

The chain employs TRBV25-1 and TRBJ2-3; 7 nucleotides agree with TRBD2. The CDR3 consists of 20 residues. V lost 3 bases to trimming and J lost 4 bases; unmatched junction nucleotides: 22. CDR1 is MGHDK and CDR2 is SYGVNS in the germline V gene. This CDR3 reads CASSDAGFDRLALDADTQYF. In DNA, the CDR3 is TGTGCCAGCAGTGACGCGGGGTTTGATAGACTAGCCTTAGACGCAGATACGCAGTATTTT.

The chain carries TRBV28 and TRBJ1-5; no firm D call. V shed 6 bases and J shed 11 bases, with 14 bases lying between them. The CDR3 sequence is 12 residues long. Germline CDR1 MDHEN, CDR2 SYDVKM. The CDR3 reads CASSRRVGSQHF. The CDR3 DNA sequence: TGTGCCAGCAGCCGGAGGGTGGGCTCCCAGCATTTT.

With respect to this clonotype: An end of the junction differs from the germline gene, which may be a read error. V is TRBV29-1 and J is TRBJ2-4; 10 bases agree with TRBD1. Germline-derived CDR1 and CDR2 are SQVTM and ANQGSEA. This CDR3 contains 12 residues. The CDR3 bases are TGCAGCGTTGAGGGACAGGGGTGGGAGCAGAACTTC. Protein sequence: CSVEGQGWEQNF.

The CDR3 loop is CASSDRGTLRAFF. The CDR3 bases are TGTGCCAGCTCCGACAGGGGGACACTGAGAGCTTTCTTT. This rearrangement joins TRBV6-6 to TRBJ1-1, with 9 nucleotides matching TRBD1. J lost 10 bases, V lost 8 bases, and 11 bases had no gene match. Germline V gene lookup returns CDR1 MNHNY and CDR2 SVGAGI (reference sequence). CDR3 size: 13 residues.

This clonotype was seen a handful of times. The V and J genes are TRBV27 and TRBJ2-3; D unresolved. CDR1 is MNHEY and CDR2 is SMNVEV in the germline V gene (reference sequence). Between the trimmed V and J ends, which lost 6 bases and 3 bases, there was a span of 13 bases. CDR3 length equals 14 residues. CDR3 sequence: CASRELGGTDTQYF. CDR3 coding DNA: TGTGCCAGCAGGGAATTGGGCGGTACAGATACGCAGTATTTT.

V and J are TRBV6-1 and TRBJ2-2; D is perhaps TRBD1 or TRBD2 (5 bases each). Trimming took off 6 bases at V and 2 bases at J, with 10 bases between the two ends. The CDR3 extends over 14 amino acids. Germline V gene sequence: CDR1 MNHNS, CDR2 SASEGT. DNA of the CDR3: TGTGCCAGCAGCCGGGACCATAACACCGGGGAGCTGTTTTTT. It codes for CASSRDHNTGELFF.

Details on this clonotype: Possible read error: a much larger clone is one base away. This chain uses TRBV5-5 with TRBJ2-4; possible D gene TRBD2, 6 bases. The end of the DNA is better explained by TRBJ2-7, so the J call may be wrong. The CDR3 consists of 15 residues. The germline V gene encodes CDR1 SGHKS and CDR2 YYEKEE (reference sequence). The CDR3 region is CASSFGWDSTYEQYF. CDR3 in DNA: TGTGCCAGCAGCTTTGGTTGGGACTCTACCTACGAGCAGTACTTC.

This clonotype was picked up many times. The chain combines TRBV4-1 with TRBJ2-6; D is unclear. The V end lost 2 bases, the J end lost 0 bases, and 8 bases lay between the germline ends. The CDR3 is 16 amino acids. In germline, CDR1 is MGHRA, CDR2 YSYEKL. DNA for the CDR3: TGCGCCAGCAGCCAATACTGGAGCTCTGGGGCCAACGTCCTGACTTTC. This codes for CASSQYWSSGANVLTF.

This clonotype was seen more than once but under ten times. The rearrangement links TRBV6-6 to TRBJ2-3, with D tentatively TRBD2 (5 bases). CDR3 size: 16 residues. Germline V gene sequence: CDR1 MNHNY, CDR2 SVGAGI (reference sequence). The V end was cut by 6 bases, the J end by 3 bases, with 19 bases between. CDR3 loop: CASSPTALARTDTQYF. DNA for the CDR3: TGTGCCAGCAGCCCCACGGCGCTAGCCCGGACAGATACGCAGTATTTT.

The V gene is TRBV6-5, the J gene TRBJ2-3, with D unclear. The CDR3 sequence is 16 residues long. V dropped 5 bases and J dropped 1 base, with 16 bases sitting between them. Per germline, CDR1 MNHEY and CDR2 SVGAGI. CDR3 in DNA: TGTGCCAGCAGTGCGTCGAGTAGGTGGGGCACAGATACGCAGTATTTT. Translating gives CASSASSRWGTDTQYF.

The rearrangement uses TRBV10-3 and TRBJ2-1; 12 bases fit TRBD2. Germline CDR1 ENHRY, CDR2 SYGVKD. The length of the CDR3 is 15 residues. The ends lost 7 bases at V and 10 bases at J; junction bases unmatched: 11. The CDR3 is CAITSGGDPSGEQFF. The CDR3 bases are TGTGCCATCACTAGCGGGGGGGATCCTTCTGGGGAGCAGTTCTTC.

The chain couples TRBV20-1 to TRBJ2-4; 9 positions agree with TRBD2. The CDR3 has 15 amino acids. V shed 6 bases, J shed 0 bases, and the junction held 6 bases outside the gene matches. Germline loops: CDR1 DFQATT, CDR2 SNEGSKA (reference sequence). The CDR3 is CSASGGRRAKNIQYF. The CDR3 DNA is TGCAGTGCCAGCGGGGGGCGGAGAGCCAAAAACATTCAGTACTTC.

This clonotype was observed at least ten times. This CDR3 reads CATSRPDGGNEQFF. In nucleotides, the CDR3 is TGTGCCACCAGCAGACCCGACGGCGGCAATGAGCAGTTCTTC. The gene calls are TRBV15 and TRBJ2-1; D call uncertain. The CDR3 spans 14 residues. The germline V and J ends were trimmed by 2 bases and 6 bases, with 11 bases remaining between them. The V gene's germline CDR1 is LNHNV and CDR2 YYDKDF (reference sequence). Drawing the rest from reference TRBV15 and TRBJ2-1, the complete variable domain is DAMVIQNPRYQVTQFGKPVTLSCSQTLNHNVMYWYQQKSSQAPKLLFHYYDKDFNNEADTPDNFQSRRPNTSFCFLDIRSPGLGDTAMYLCATSRPDGGNEQFFGPGTRLTVL.

The V and J genes are TRBV20-1 and TRBJ2-4, with D uncertain. This CDR3 has 16 residues. Germline CDR1 reads DFQATT; CDR2 reads SNEGSKA (reference sequence). V lost 3 bases and J lost 0, with 15 bases in between. CDR3 nucleotide sequence: TGCAGTGCTAGGGGCAGGAGCAATTTAGCCAAAAACATTCAGTACTTC. Translated: CSARGRSNLAKNIQYF.

The V gene is TRBV10-3, the J gene TRBJ2-1; 10 bases are shared with TRBD1. The CDR3 runs to 15 residues. V lost 7 bases, J lost 7 bases, and 10 bases stayed unmatched. Germline CDR1 ENHRY, CDR2 SYGVKD. The CDR3 DNA follows: TGTGCCATCACCCGATCCGGGACAGGGGCGAATGAGCAGTTCTTC. It specifies CAITRSGTGANEQFF.

This clonotype turned up a few times. The CDR3 loop reads CASSLGLAGRGYEQYF. In DNA form, the CDR3 reads TGTGCCAGCAGCCTGGGACTAGCGGGGAGGGGATACGAGCAGTACTTC. V and J are TRBV6-1 and TRBJ2-7; 13 bases fit TRBD2. The germline V gene has CDR1 MNHNS and CDR2 SASEGT. The CDR3 runs to 16 residues. J lost 4 bases, V lost 6 bases, and 9 bases had no gene match.

The chain recombines TRBV28 with TRBJ2-5; D remains unclear. The CDR3 has 17 residues. Germline V gene sequence: CDR1 MDHEN, CDR2 SYDVKM. V was shortened by 8 bases and J by 11 bases, with 33 bases between the two germline ends. The CDR3 reads CASSLSALDGSYNEQYF. The CDR3, as DNA: TGTGCCAGCTCCCTCTCCGCCCTGGACGGATCCTACAATGAGCAGTACTTC.

The chain recombines TRBV20-1 with TRBJ1-6; TRBD1 is a possible D gene (5 bases). Germline lookup yields CDR1 DFQATT and CDR2 SNEGSKA (reference sequence). V was shortened by 0 bases and J by 5 bases, with 14 bases between the two germline ends. This CDR3 spans 16 amino acids. The CDR3 bases are TGCAGTGCTAGAGACCGGCGGGGACTGAATAATTCACCCCTCCACTTT. Translated: CSARDRRGLNNSPLHF.